A single sample is the source of the 24 T cell receptor beta chains below, sequenced in a study of T cell repertoires in cytomegalovirus infection. TCRdb analysed the reads with MiXCR anew, one entry per CDR3 protein. Found here are 290,000 or so distinct CDR3 sequences, 9.6% of them singletons; the top ten hold approximately 2.4%. Sequencing was performed on PBMCs. Receptors were obtained from a human donor in good health (CMV status not recorded). Some clones in this sample may be carry-over from other donors' samples.

This clonotype was recorded at least ten times. This chain uses TRBV25-1 with TRBJ2-1; 10 bases match TRBD1. J gave up 6 bases and V 7 bases, and 12 bases lay outside the gene matches. This CDR3 contains 16 residues. CDR1 is MGHDK, CDR2 SYGVNS, per germline. In nucleotides, the CDR3 is TGTGCCAGCACCGAACAAAGGAGGACAGGGGGCAATGAGCAGTTCTTC. Protein product: CASTEQRRTGGNEQFF.

There are a few counts of this clonotype. The chain joins TRBV2 to TRBJ1-5, with 9 bases fitting TRBD1. CDR1 is SNHLY, CDR2 FYNNEI, per germline. The CDR3 consists of 15 residues. V lost 5 bases to trimming and J lost 4 bases; unmatched junction nucleotides: 6. The CDR3 reads CASSKRTGENQPQHF. DNA of the CDR3: TGTGCCAGCAGTAAACGGACAGGGGAAAATCAGCCCCAGCATTTT.

This clonotype has a count of ten or more. The CDR3 here is CASSLGRGFYGYTF. The CDR3 DNA sequence: TGTGCCAGCAGCTTGGGAAGGGGGTTCTATGGCTACACCTTC. The V gene is TRBV5-6, the J gene TRBJ1-2; a possible D gene is TRBD1 (6 bases). From germline, CDR1 is SGHDT and CDR2 YYEEEE. The CDR3 is made up of 14 amino acids. V lost 0 bases to trimming and J lost 4 bases, with 10 bases between them.

This clonotype was detected only a few times. The genes are TRBV6-5 and TRBJ2-3, with TRBD2 matching over 16 bases. This CDR3 is 19 amino acids long. The J segment lost 3 bases and the V segment lost 2 bases, leaving 8 bases of the junction unmatched. The germline V gene has CDR1 MNHEY and CDR2 SVGAGI. CDR3 sequence: CASSYQGTSGGVRTDTQYF. In DNA, the CDR3 is TGTGCCAGCAGTTACCAGGGGACTAGCGGGGGGGTGAGGACAGATACGCAGTATTTT.

This clonotype was picked up a small number of times. CDR3 nucleotides: TGCAGCGTTGAGGGACAGGGGGCAAATGAGCAGTTCTTC. It yields the protein CSVEGQGANEQFF. V is TRBV29-1 and J is TRBJ2-1; 12 nucleotides match TRBD1. V gave up 3 bases and J gave up 7 bases; unmatched junction bases: 1. Germline lookup yields CDR1 SQVTM and CDR2 ANQGSEA. The CDR3 has 13 amino acids.

In its sample, this clonotype was seen many times. The V and J genes are TRBV19 and TRBJ1-5, with D uncertain. The CDR3 covers 15 residues. Trimming left V 8 bases short and J 1 base short, with 15 bases between. Germline V gives CDR1 LNHDA, CDR2 SQIVND (reference sequence). This chain's CDR3 is CASAGVVLSNQPQHF. The CDR3 DNA sequence: TGTGCCAGTGCAGGAGTAGTTTTGAGCAATCAGCCCCAGCATTTT.

This clonotype was seen at least ten times. V and J are TRBV20-1 and TRBJ2-1; D gene uncertain. V lost 4 bases to trimming and J lost 7 bases, with 17 bases between them. Germline V CDR1 and CDR2: DFQATT, SNEGSKA (reference sequence). The CDR3 loop spans 14 amino acids. CDR3 in DNA: TGCAGTGCTACCCTGTCGGCAGCGCGGAATGAGCAGTTCTTC. As protein: CSATLSAARNEQFF.

At least ten counts were recorded for this clonotype. The V and J genes are TRBV23-1 and TRBJ1-1; 8 bases are shared with TRBD1. TRBV23-1 falls under the ORF class, with uncertain function. The trim removed 6 bases at V and 2 bases at J, leaving 11 bases unmatched. There are 16 residues in the CDR3. The CDR3 loop is CASSRQGARGNTEAFF. DNA of the CDR3: TGCGCCAGCAGCCGGCAGGGGGCGCGGGGTAACACTGAAGCTTTCTTT.

This clonotype turned up a few times. The chain has TRBV7-9 and TRBJ2-1, with D perhaps being TRBD1 or TRBD2 (5 bases each). V lost 5 bases to trimming and J lost 10 bases, with 12 bases between them. The germline CDR1 and CDR2 sequences are SEHNR and FQNEAQ (reference sequence). The CDR3 has 12 amino acids. The DNA of the CDR3 is TGTGCCAGCAGCCCGAGGGGTATCGAGCAGTTCTTC. It codes for CASSPRGIEQFF.

The table lists this clonotype with many counts. V usage is TRBV20-1 and J usage is TRBJ1-2; the D gene is possibly TRBD1 (5 bases). The germline V and J ends were trimmed by 4 bases and 5 bases, with 8 bases remaining between them. The germline V gene encodes CDR1 DFQATT and CDR2 SNEGSKA (reference sequence). This CDR3 contains 11 residues. In nucleotides, the CDR3 is TGCAGTGCTACGGGGGATTATGGCTACACCTTC. Its protein is CSATGDYGYTF.

This clonotype appeared a few times. The chain joins TRBV5-4 to TRBJ1-2; D is unresolved. Between the trimmed V and J ends, which lost 0 bases and 4 bases, there was a span of 16 bases. CDR1 and CDR2 (germline): SGHNT, YYREEE (reference sequence). The CDR3 sequence is 16 residues long. CDR3: CASSLGQSGPIYGYTF. CDR3 coding DNA: TGTGCCAGCAGCTTGGGCCAATCCGGACCGATCTATGGCTACACCTTC.

This clonotype was recorded at least ten times. This chain connects TRBV28 to TRBJ2-1, with 10 nucleotides matching TRBD2. This CDR3 has 13 residues. Trimming at V came to 8 bases and at J to 8 bases, leaving 6 bases not matched to a gene. CDR1 MDHEN and CDR2 SYDVKM come from the germline V gene. In nucleotides, the CDR3 is TGTGCCAGCCAGCGGGGGGGCCTAGATGAGCAGTTCTTC. This codes for CASQRGGLDEQFF.

This clonotype was observed at least ten times. The rearrangement uses TRBV10-3 and TRBJ2-2; TRBD1 agrees at 9 bases. This CDR3 has 14 amino acids. V lost 4 bases to trimming and J lost 6 bases; unmatched junction nucleotides: 3. The V gene's germline CDR1 is ENHRY and CDR2 SYGVKD. The CDR3 loop reads CAISGGQGAGELFF. CDR3 in DNA: TGTGCCATCAGTGGGGGACAGGGCGCCGGGGAGCTGTTTTTT.

Note on this clonotype: Just one base apart from a much larger clone, this may be a read error. CDR3 in DNA: TGTGCCAGCAGCTGGGGGGTGAACACTGGAGCTTTCTTT. Protein: CASSWGVNTGAFF. V and J are TRBV5-6 and TRBJ1-1; D might be TRBD1 (5 bases). Looked up from germline, CDR1 is SGHDT and CDR2 is YYEEEE. The CDR3 totals 13 residues.

The chain recombines TRBV2 with TRBJ1-1, with 7 bases aligning to TRBD1. Germline V lookup: CDR1 SNHLY, CDR2 FYNNEI. Trimming took 5 bases from V and 0 from J; bases not matched to a gene: 6. CDR3 length: 15 amino acids. The CDR3 region has the DNA TGTGCCAGCAGTACAGGGGCCTGGTTGAACACTGAAGCTTTCTTT. As protein: CASSTGAWLNTEAFF. Filled out from reference TRBV2 and TRBJ1-1, the complete variable domain reads EPEVTQTPSHQVTQMGQEVILRCVPISNHLYFYWYRQILGQKVEFLVSFYNNEISEKSEIFDDQFSVERPDGSNFTLKIRSTKLEDSAMYFCASSTGAWLNTEAFFGQGTRLTVV.

This clonotype was detected many times. This chain joins TRBV6-4 and TRBJ2-1; no clear D gene. V was clipped by 8 bases and J by 5 bases, with 13 bases between them. The CDR3 contains 13 residues. Germline V CDR1 and CDR2: MRHNA, SNTAGT. The CDR3: CASGWGADNEQFF. CDR3 DNA sequence: TGTGCCAGCGGTTGGGGTGCGGACAATGAGCAGTTCTTC.

This clonotype was detected many times. The chain recombines TRBV7-2 with TRBJ2-7; D gene unclear. V was trimmed by 5 bases and J by 1 base, leaving 15 bases between them. CDR1 is SGHTA and CDR2 is FQGNSA in the germline V gene. The CDR3 is 15 residues long. The DNA of the CDR3 is TGTGCCAGCAGCGCCTCGGCAGCGCGATCCTACGAGCAGTACTTC. It is translated as CASSASAARSYEQYF.

This clonotype came up a few times. The rearrangement links TRBV27 to TRBJ2-3; 8 bases are shared with TRBD2. V trimming: 2 bases; J trimming: 2 bases; junction bases outside the gene matches: 6. The CDR3 runs 16 residues. Germline CDR1 is MNHEY and CDR2 is SMNVEV (reference sequence). Here the CDR3 reads CASSLRTSTSTDTQYF. The CDR3 DNA sequence: TGTGCCAGCAGTTTACGGACTAGCACCTCCACAGATACGCAGTATTTT.

The V call is TRBV20-1, the J call TRBJ1-2, with 8 bases fitting TRBD1. V lost 4 bases, J lost 6 bases, and 4 bases stayed unmatched. The CDR3 contains 12 residues. Germline V gene data show CDR1 as DFQATT and CDR2 as SNEGSKA (reference sequence). The CDR3, as DNA: TGCAGTGCTAAGGGACAGGAGCATGGCTACACCTTC. It yields the protein CSAKGQEHGYTF.

In its sample, this clonotype was seen many times. The chain joins TRBV7-9 to TRBJ2-5; D remains unclear. The CDR3 totals 13 residues. The V end lost 5 bases, the J end lost 4 bases, and 11 bases lay between the germline ends. Looked up from germline, CDR1 is SEHNR and CDR2 is FQNEAQ (reference sequence). This CDR3 is CASSPGPRETQYF. The CDR3 coding sequence is TGTGCCAGCAGCCCTGGACCTAGAGAGACCCAGTACTTC.

Ten or more counts support this clonotype. The chain is built from TRBV7-2 and TRBJ1-5; D gene ambiguous. V was clipped by 1 base and J by 4 bases, with 11 bases between them. The CDR3 has 15 amino acids. The germline CDR1 and CDR2 sequences are SGHTA and FQGNSA. The CDR3 loop reads CASSLVGAPNQPQHF. The CDR3 nucleotides are TGTGCCAGCAGCTTAGTGGGCGCTCCGAATCAGCCCCAGCATTTT.

This clonotype has a count of ten or more. The V call is TRBV7-2, the J call TRBJ1-3; TRBD1 agrees at 8 bases. CDR3 size: 15 residues. The J segment lost 0 bases and the V segment lost 5 bases, leaving 3 bases of the junction unmatched. CDR1 SGHTA and CDR2 FQGNSA come from the germline V gene. For the CDR3, the DNA is TGTGCCAGCAGCCGGACAGGGAGCTCTGGAAACACCATATATTTT. This encodes CASSRTGSSGNTIYF. The full variable domain, rest sourced from reference TRBV7-2 and TRBJ1-3, is GAGVSQSPSNKVTEKGKDVELRCDPISGHTALYWYRQSLGQGLEFLIYFQGNSAPDKSGLPSDRFSAERTGGSVSTLTIQRTQQEDSAVYLCASSRTGSSGNTIYFGEGSWLTVV.

This clonotype showed up just a few times. The chain links TRBV6-6 to TRBJ2-3, with D hard to call. From germline, CDR1 is MNHNY and CDR2 SVGAGI (reference sequence). CDR3 length: 15 residues. Trimming left V 5 bases short and J 0 bases short, with 12 bases between. The CDR3 DNA reads TGTGCCAGCAGTCCACCATCATTTAGCACAGATACGCAGTATTTT. It translates to CASSPPSFSTDTQYF.

In its sample, this clonotype was seen many times. V and J are TRBV28 and TRBJ2-5; possible D gene TRBD1, 6 bases. The CDR3 extends over 15 amino acids. The germline gives CDR1 MDHEN, CDR2 SYDVKM. V was clipped by 6 bases and J by 2 bases, with 16 bases between them. The CDR3 sequence: CASRKLDRSQETQYF. CDR3 DNA: TGTGCCAGCAGAAAACTAGACAGGAGTCAAGAGACCCAGTACTTC.